One and the same sample provided the 13 T cell receptor beta chains below, sequenced in a study of T cell repertoires in cytomegalovirus infection. TCRdb ran MiXCR on the reads and lists one entry per CDR3 protein. Of hundreds of thousands of distinct CDR3 sequences listed, 24% are singletons. Sequencing was performed on CD8+ T cells from PBMCs. The receptors were gathered from a human donor in good health (CMV status not recorded). Some clones in this sample may be carry-over from other donors' samples.

This clonotype was counted many times. V usage is TRBV2 and J usage is TRBJ2-5; 9 nucleotides align to TRBD2. Trimming took 6 bases from V and 3 from J; bases not matched to a gene: 8. The germline V gene encodes CDR1 SNHLY and CDR2 FYNNEI. The CDR3 has 15 amino acids. CDR3 sequence reads: CASRRIAGVEETQYF. CDR3 nucleotides: TGTGCCAGCAGGCGAATAGCGGGGGTAGAAGAGACCCAGTACTTC.

The chain uses TRBV6-2 or TRBV6-3 and TRBJ2-7, with 14 bases fitting TRBD2. CDR3 size: 20 residues. CDR1 and CDR2 (germline): MNHEY, SVGEGT. After removal of 6 bases from V and 1 base from J, the junction contained 17 bases not matched to a gene. The CDR3 region has the DNA TGTGCCAGCAGCAGGGACAGGGAGCGACTAGCGGGGGGGCGATCCTACGAGCAGTACGTC. As protein: CASSRDRERLAGGRSYEQYV.

CDR3 sequence (DNA): TGTGCCAGCAGCTTCTCCGGGACAGGGGGCTACACCTTC. It is translated as CASSFSGTGGYTF. The chain joins TRBV28 to TRBJ1-2; 9 bases fit TRBD1. Germline V CDR1 and CDR2: MDHEN, SYDVKM. The CDR3 has 13 residues. V dropped 6 bases and J dropped 8; count of bases not matched to a gene: 7.

The chain links TRBV29-1 to TRBJ1-1, with D possibly being TRBD1 (5 bases). The length of the CDR3 is 12 residues. The V end lost 6 bases, the J end lost 3 bases, and 11 bases lay between the germline ends. Germline V gene sequence: CDR1 SQVTM, CDR2 ANQGSEA. The CDR3 region is CSVWGVYTEAFF. The CDR3, as DNA: TGCAGCGTATGGGGGGTGTACACTGAAGCTTTCTTT.

The V and J genes are TRBV3-1 and TRBJ1-2; 7 nucleotides align to TRBD1. J was trimmed by 3 bases and V by 6 bases; bases with no gene match: 16. Germline V CDR1 and CDR2: LGHDT, YNNKEL (reference sequence). The CDR3 runs to 17 residues. The CDR3 reads CASRSTVKRQGDYGYTF. The CDR3 nucleotides are TGTGCCAGCAGGTCTACGGTTAAGCGACAGGGTGACTATGGCTACACCTTC.

This rearrangement joins TRBV12-3 or TRBV12-4 to TRBJ2-2; D call uncertain. Trimming took 11 bases from V and 3 from J, leaving 10 bases between them. The CDR3 is 12 amino acids. The CDR3 coding sequence is TGTGCCGTCCGGGTTTACACCGGGGAGCTGTTTTTT. As protein: CAVRVYTGELFF.

This clonotype was counted once. V is TRBV19 and J is TRBJ1-1; TRBD1 is a possible D gene (6 bases). CDR3 size: 14 residues. V shed 3 bases and J shed 2 bases, with 10 bases lying between them. The germline V gene encodes CDR1 LNHDA and CDR2 SQIVND (reference sequence). The DNA for the CDR3 is TGTGCCAGTAGTATTTGGGACACCAACACTGAAGCTTTCTTT. Its protein is CASSIWDTNTEAFF.

This clonotype was recorded a few times. This chain joins TRBV6-2 or TRBV6-3 and TRBJ1-6; TRBD1 might be the D (5 bases). CDR1 is MNHEY, CDR2 SVGEGT, per germline. Trimming left V 5 bases short and J 14 bases short, with 22 bases between. The CDR3 has 15 residues. The CDR3 is CASSPASVGHFSLHF. The CDR3 coding sequence is TGTGCCAGCAGTCCGGCGTCGGTCGGACATTTCTCCCTCCACTTT.

This clonotype was detected many times. The chain couples TRBV7-2 to TRBJ1-1; possible D gene TRBD1, 5 bases. Trimming took off 4 bases at V and 1 base at J, with 7 bases between the two ends. In germline, CDR1 is SGHTA, CDR2 FQGNSA. The CDR3 sequence is 13 residues long. The CDR3 region is CASSWGPNTEAFF. The CDR3 coding sequence is TGTGCCAGCAGCTGGGGACCGAACACTGAAGCTTTCTTT.

This clonotype was picked up a small number of times. The V gene is TRBV5-6, the J gene TRBJ2-7; TRBD1 agrees at 7 bases. This CDR3 is built from 14 residues. Germline loops: CDR1 SGHDT, CDR2 YYEEEE. J lost 7 bases, V lost 1 base, and 8 bases had no gene match. CDR3 bases: TGTGCCAGCAGCTTGACTGAGGGGGCGCGAGAGCAGTACTTC. It codes for CASSLTEGAREQYF.

This clonotype was recorded at least ten times. The gene calls are TRBV29-1 and TRBJ2-3, with D possibly TRBD1 on 6 matching bases. Trimming took off 3 bases at V and 4 bases at J, with 8 bases between the two ends. This CDR3 is 12 amino acids long. Per the germline V gene, CDR1 is SQVTM and CDR2 is ANQGSEA. The CDR3 coding sequence is TGCAGCGTTGATGCAGGGGCAGATACGCAGTATTTT. Amino acids: CSVDAGADTQYF.

The chain carries TRBV10-3 and TRBJ2-5; D ambiguous. The V gene lost 2 bases and the J gene lost 2 bases, with 9 bases spanning the gap. The germline V gene has CDR1 ENHRY and CDR2 SYGVKD. CDR3 length: 14 residues. The CDR3 DNA is TGTGCCATCAGTGAGCCGGGCCTACAAGAGACCCAGTACTTC. Translation: CAISEPGLQETQYF.

The chain combines TRBV20-1 with TRBJ2-1; weak D call: TRBD2 (7 bases). Germline loops: CDR1 DFQATT, CDR2 SNEGSKA (reference sequence). Trimming left V 6 bases short and J 5 bases short, with 17 bases between. This CDR3 spans 14 amino acids. The CDR3 DNA sequence: TGCAGTGCATTCCAAAAGGGGGGGAACAATGAGCAGTTCTTC. Protein sequence: CSAFQKGGNNEQFF.